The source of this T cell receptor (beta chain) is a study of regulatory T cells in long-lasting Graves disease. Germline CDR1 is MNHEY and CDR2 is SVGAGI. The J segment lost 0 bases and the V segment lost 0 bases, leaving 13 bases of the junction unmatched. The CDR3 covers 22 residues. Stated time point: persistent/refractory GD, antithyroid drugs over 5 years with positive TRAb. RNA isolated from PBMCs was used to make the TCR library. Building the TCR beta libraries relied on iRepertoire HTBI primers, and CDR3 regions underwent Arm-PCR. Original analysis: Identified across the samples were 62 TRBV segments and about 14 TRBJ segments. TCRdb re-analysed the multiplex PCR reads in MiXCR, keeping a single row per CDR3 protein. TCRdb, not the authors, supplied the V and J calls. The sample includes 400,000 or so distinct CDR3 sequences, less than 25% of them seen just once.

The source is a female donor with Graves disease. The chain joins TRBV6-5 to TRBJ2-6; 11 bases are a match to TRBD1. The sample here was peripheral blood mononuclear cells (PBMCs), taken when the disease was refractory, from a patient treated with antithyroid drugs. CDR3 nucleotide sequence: TGTGCCAGCAGTTACTCATGGACAGGGGGCCCTCTAATCCTCTCTGGGGCCAACGTCCTGACTTTC. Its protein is CASSYSWTGGPLILSGANVLTF.